This T cell receptor (beta chain) was sequenced for a study of monozygotic twins with inflammatory bowel disease. Whole-study results and caveats: In the analysis, different T cell subtypes could not be told apart. Sharing of clonotypes with others was lower in IBD patients than in healthy twins, and this was especially so with disease activity. Limited power may explain why concordant and discordant twins showed no difference in repertoire similarity.

CDR3 length: 12 amino acids. Germline CDR1 is SGHRS and CDR2 is YFSETQ. As regards this clonotype: Its target is not known.

Molecular identifiers with 6-nucleotide sample barcodes were added during cDNA synthesis via template switching. TCRdb derives one entry per CDR3 protein from the 5' RACE reads, leaving out DNA. The clone table shows 200,000 to 250,000 distinct CDR3 sequences, with the ten largest holding roughly 8%. Material: blood. The chain links TRBV5-1 to TRBJ1-6; TCRdb proposes TRBD1, but this gene call is untestable without DNA. This clonotype was obtained from a human donor with ulcerative colitis or Crohn's disease, or a healthy co-twin of an affected twin (not recorded which). This CDR3 reads CASSIRAGPLHF.